The clone carrying this T cell receptor (beta chain) was picked up one time. The data derive from a study of blood T cell repertoires in COVID-19. For the study at large: Samples came from the United States, Italy and Spain, spanning acute and convalescent COVID-19. PBMCs, B-cell-depleted T cells, or T cells were the source of the cDNA or gDNA that made up the material.

Original methodology: It was from reference gene primer amplification that nucleated cell counts were estimated. Method: immunoSEQ multiplex PCR; TCRdb's copy keeps in-frame clones and lacks some. That table is the source of V, J and clone size, and D and trimming were worked out from the DNA. The table has around 97,000 clones, about 86% seen once; the top ten hold around 3.5%. Trimming pared 0 bases from V and 6 bases from J, leaving 8 bases between. The CDR3 loop spans 13 amino acids. This sequence originates from a human donor in a cohort sampled during active COVID-19. The source material was peripheral blood. V is TRBV12-3 or TRBV12-4 and J is TRBJ1-1; D is possibly TRBD1 (5 bases). The CDR3 DNA is TGTGCCAGCAGTTTAGCGCTCAGGGCTGAAGCTTTCTTT. Its protein product is CASSLALRAEAFF.